These 28 T cell receptor beta chains were sequenced from one sample in a study of a mutant IDH1 vaccine in newly diagnosed glioma. Indicated time point: week 11, during vaccination. In the vaccine, a single dose held 300 ug of the mutant IDH1 20-mer peptide, along with topical imiquimod. For these receptors, no antigen is known. The table came from immunoSEQ multiplex PCR; TCRdb's copy has only in-frame clones and leaves some out. The sample contains about 120,000 clones, around 90% of which appear only once. Sample: PBMCs, taken from a glioma patient whose treatment included an IDH1 peptide vaccine. All receptors derive from a woman between 45 and 60 years old with glioma.

The rearrangement links TRBV2 to TRBJ1-2; 7 bases agree with TRBD1. Trimming at V came to 10 bases and at J to 3 bases, leaving 14 bases not matched to a gene. CDR3 length: 15 amino acids. The germline V gene has CDR1 SNHLY and CDR2 FYNNEI. The CDR3 DNA follows: TGTGCCATCCCTGACAGGGTAGGGCTCCACTATGGCTACACCTTC. Translation: CAIPDRVGLHYGYTF.

The rearrangement links TRBV29-1 to TRBJ1-1; D is uncertain. The CDR3 is 11 residues long. From germline, CDR1 is SQVTM and CDR2 ANQGSEA. The CDR3 here is CSVHVDTEAFF. DNA of the CDR3: TGCAGTGTCCACGTGGACACTGAAGCTTTCTTT.

This rearrangement joins TRBV5-4 to TRBJ2-4; D may match TRBD1 or TRBD2 (5 bases each). From germline, CDR1 is SGHNT and CDR2 YYREEE (reference sequence). The length of the CDR3 is 15 residues. Trimming removed 5 bases from V and 3 bases from J, with 15 bases in between. Here the CDR3 reads CASSRDQVGKNIQYF. In nucleotides, the CDR3 is TGTGCCAGCAGTCGGGACCAGGTGGGCAAAAACATTCAGTACTTC. Variable domain in full (rest from reference TRBV5-4 and TRBJ2-4): ETGVTQSPTHLIKTRGQQVTLRCSSQSGHNTVSWYQQALGQGPQFIFQYYREEENGRGNFPPRFSGLQFPNYSSELNVNALELDDSALYLCASSRDQVGKNIQYFGAGTRLSVL.

This clone was observed a single time. The chain uses TRBV2 and TRBJ1-3; D is undetermined. The CDR3 loop spans 14 amino acids. V was clipped by 6 bases and J by 7 bases, with 16 bases between them. Germline V lookup: CDR1 SNHLY, CDR2 FYNNEI. CDR3 DNA sequence: TGTGCCAGCAGACCCGGCCCGGAGAGCAACACCATATATTTT. Protein product: CASRPGPESNTIYF. Variable domain in full (rest from reference TRBV2 and TRBJ1-3): EPEVTQTPSHQVTQMGQEVILRCVPISNHLYFYWYRQILGQKVEFLVSFYNNEISEKSEIFDDQFSVERPDGSNFTLKIRSTKLEDSAMYFCASRPGPESNTIYFGEGSWLTVV.

The rearrangement joins TRBV9 to TRBJ2-3, with 11 bases aligning to TRBD2. The CDR3 length is 17 residues. The germline gives CDR1 SGDLS, CDR2 YYNGEE. V gave up 3 bases and J gave up 3 bases; unmatched junction bases: 9. The CDR3 spells CASSAILAGVGTDTQYF. CDR3 DNA sequence: TGTGCCAGCAGCGCGATACTAGCGGGAGTGGGGACAGATACGCAGTATTTT.

This chain links TRBV11-2 with TRBJ1-2; D not certain. From germline, CDR1 is SGHAT and CDR2 FQNNGV. The CDR3 totals 15 residues. Trimming removed 0 bases from V and 5 bases from J, with 13 bases in between. The CDR3 DNA follows: TGTGCCAGCAGCTTAGACAGCAGCGGGCTTTATGGCTACACCTTC. This gives the protein CASSLDSSGLYGYTF.

Here the CDR3 reads CASSESITEAFF. The DNA of the CDR3 is TGTGCCAGCAGTGAATCCATCACTGAAGCTTTCTTT. The chain uses TRBV25-1 and TRBJ1-1; D not certain. Germline V gene lookup returns CDR1 MGHDK and CDR2 SYGVNS. The CDR3 spans 12 residues. The V gene lost 1 base and the J gene lost 4 bases, with 4 bases spanning the gap.

CDR3 loop: CASRPVAGGPHEQFF. In DNA, the CDR3 is TGTGCCAGCAGGCCCGTGGCGGGAGGCCCACATGAGCAGTTCTTC. The chain recombines TRBV9 with TRBJ2-1, with 8 bases identical to TRBD2. This CDR3 has 15 residues. With 5 bases clipped from V and 8 bases from J, the junction kept 12 bases outside the gene matches. In germline, CDR1 is SGDLS, CDR2 YYNGEE. The complete variable domain, with remaining parts taken from reference TRBV9 and TRBJ2-1, reads DSGVTQTPKHLITATGQRVTLRCSPRSGDLSVYWYQQSLDQGLQFLIQYYNGEERAKGNILERFSAQQFPDLHSELNLSSLELGDSALYFCASRPVAGGPHEQFFGPGTRLTVL.

The count of this clone is one. V and J are TRBV28 and TRBJ2-3; 14 positions match TRBD2. CDR1 is MDHEN and CDR2 is SYDVKM in the germline V gene. J gave up 6 bases and V 7 bases, and 6 bases lay outside the gene matches. The CDR3 runs 15 residues. Here the CDR3 DNA reads TGTGCCAGCAAGCCCCGACTAGCGGGAGGGGATACGCAGTATTTT. Protein product: CASKPRLAGGDTQYF.

A few counts support this clone. CDR3 region: CAWHAGVGTEAFF. CDR3 coding DNA: TGTGCCTGGCACGCAGGGGTGGGGACTGAAGCTTTCTTT. This sequence joins TRBV30 and TRBJ1-1; possible D gene TRBD1, 6 bases. The germline CDR1 and CDR2 sequences are GTSNPN and SVGIG (reference sequence). Trimming shortened V by 5 bases and J by 5 bases, and 15 bases separated the two germline ends. CDR3 length equals 13 residues.

The CDR3 nucleotides are TGTGCCAGCAGTTACTCGCTGGCGCTAGAGACCCAGTACTTC. Protein: CASSYSLALETQYF. The chain employs TRBV6-5 and TRBJ2-5; D gene unclear. V lost 0 bases, J lost 4 bases, and 9 bases lay in between. This CDR3 region has 14 residues. CDR1 is MNHEY, CDR2 SVGAGI, per germline.

V and J are TRBV19 and TRBJ1-5; D might be TRBD1 (5 bases). V was clipped by 4 bases and J by 3 bases, with 13 bases between them. The germline gives CDR1 LNHDA, CDR2 SQIVND (reference sequence). The CDR3 length is 15 residues. CDR3 nucleotide sequence: TGTGCCAGTAGTAGTGACAGAAGTTCCAATCAGCCCCAGCATTTT. This codes for CASSSDRSSNQPQHF.

The chain combines TRBV9 with TRBJ2-1; 11 bases are shared with TRBD2. The CDR3 spans 14 residues. V lost 7 bases and J lost 4; bases outside the gene matches: 4. Germline CDR1 is SGDLS and CDR2 is YYNGEE. CDR3 in amino acids: CASGGTSGYNEQFF. CDR3 bases: TGTGCCAGCGGCGGGACTAGCGGTTACAATGAGCAGTTCTTC.

The J gene is TRBJ1-3, the V gene TRBV7-9; 8 bases are shared with TRBD1. Germline V lookup: CDR1 SEHNR, CDR2 FQNEAQ (reference sequence). This CDR3 region has 15 residues. The V segment lost 5 bases and the J segment 4 bases; nucleotides outside the gene matches: 7. CDR3 region: CASSQGQGYGNTIYF. CDR3 in DNA: TGTGCCAGCAGCCAAGGACAGGGTTACGGAAACACCATATATTTT.

This chain joins TRBV7-8 and TRBJ1-5; D not certain. The CDR3 is 15 residues long. Trimming left V 1 base short and J 1 base short, with 8 bases between. Per germline, CDR1 SGHVS and CDR2 FQNEAQ. The CDR3 reads CASSLETASNQPQHF. The CDR3 DNA reads as TGTGCCAGCAGCTTAGAGACGGCCAGCAATCAGCCCCAGCATTTT.

This chain uses TRBV7-3 with TRBJ1-1, with D possibly being TRBD1 (5 bases). Germline lookup yields CDR1 SGHTA and CDR2 FQGTGA. The CDR3 is 15 amino acids. V was trimmed by 0 bases and J by 0 bases, leaving 8 bases between them. CDR3 nucleotide sequence: TGTGCCAGCAGCTTAACGCAGGGAATGAACACTGAAGCTTTCTTT. Translating gives CASSLTQGMNTEAFF.

The chain employs TRBV9 and TRBJ2-5; no reliable D call. The CDR3 runs 17 residues. The V gene's germline CDR1 is SGDLS and CDR2 YYNGEE. The V and J ends lost 0 bases and 1 base respectively, with 16 bases between them. CDR3 loop: CASSVGVETPVQETQYF. CDR3 nucleotides: TGTGCCAGCAGCGTAGGGGTGGAGACACCAGTCCAAGAGACCCAGTACTTC.

In this sample, this clone turned up a few times. The same CDR3 also results from other DNA sequences found in this sample. The V call is TRBV9, the J call TRBJ2-6; TRBD2 is a possible D gene (5 bases). Germline V gene sequence: CDR1 SGDLS, CDR2 YYNGEE. V dropped 0 bases and J dropped 4 bases, with 8 bases sitting between them. The CDR3 loop spans 15 amino acids. Here the CDR3 reads CASSVGGSGANVLTF. DNA for the CDR3: TGTGCCAGCAGCGTAGGAGGGTCCGGGGCCAACGTCCTGACTTTC. The entire variable domain, with the rest obtained from reference TRBV9 and TRBJ2-6, is as follows: DSGVTQTPKHLITATGQRVTLRCSPRSGDLSVYWYQQSLDQGLQFLIQYYNGEERAKGNILERFSAQQFPDLHSELNLSSLELGDSALYFCASSVGGSGANVLTFGAGSRLTVL.

The CDR3 is CASSGQGNQETQYF. CDR3 in DNA: TGCGCCAGCAGCGGGCAAGGGAACCAAGAGACCCAGTACTTC. The chain joins TRBV5-1 to TRBJ2-5; D remains unclear. Germline lookup yields CDR1 SGHRS and CDR2 YFSETQ. The CDR3 is 14 amino acids. V dropped 4 bases and J dropped 0 bases, with 10 bases sitting between them.

The rearrangement links TRBV11-2 to TRBJ2-1; a weak D match, TRBD1 (6 bases). V lost 4 bases to trimming and J lost 4 bases, with 14 bases between them. The CDR3 is made up of 15 amino acids. The germline V gene has CDR1 SGHAT and CDR2 FQNNGV. CDR3 DNA sequence: TGTGCCAGCAGCTCTGCCTGGACAGCTTACAATGAGCAGTTCTTC. Its translation is CASSSAWTAYNEQFF.

The chain employs TRBV10-2 and TRBJ1-4, with TRBD1 as a possible D gene (5 bases). CDR1 and CDR2 (germline): WSHSY, SAAADI. This CDR3 spans 14 amino acids. Trimming stripped 2 bases from V and 7 bases from J, with 11 bases between. CDR3 protein: CASSEAGGSEKLFF. As DNA, the CDR3 is TGCGCCAGCAGTGAGGCGGGGGGGAGTGAAAAACTGTTTTTT.

This rearrangement joins TRBV5-4 to TRBJ2-6; D remains ambiguous. The CDR3 sequence is 14 residues long. V shed 7 bases and J shed 3 bases, with 11 bases lying between them. The germline CDR1 and CDR2 sequences are SGHNT and YYREEE (reference sequence). The CDR3 loop is CASGLWGGANVLTF. The CDR3 DNA sequence: TGTGCCAGCGGCCTGTGGGGTGGGGCCAACGTCCTGACTTTC.

V and J are TRBV6-1 and TRBJ2-3; D is perhaps TRBD1 or TRBD2 (5 bases each). The CDR3 has 14 residues. CDR1 is MNHNS and CDR2 is SASEGT in the germline V gene. Trimming took off 1 base at V and 8 bases at J, with 13 bases between the two ends. CDR3 sequence (DNA): TGTGCCAGCAGTGAAGAATGGGGGAGCGGTACGCAGTATTTT. It codes for CASSEEWGSGTQYF.

The rearrangement joins TRBV2 to TRBJ2-5; D is unresolved. CDR3 length equals 12 residues. The germline V gene encodes CDR1 SNHLY and CDR2 FYNNEI. The V end lost 6 bases, the J end lost 5 bases, and 10 bases lay between the germline ends. CDR3 DNA: TGTGCCAGCAGATCGGATGTCGAGACCCAGTACTTC. This codes for CASRSDVETQYF.

The chain is built from TRBV7-9 and TRBJ1-2; D gene unclear. The V end was cut by 2 bases, the J end by 1 base, with 5 bases between. Germline CDR1 reads SEHNR; CDR2 reads FQNEAQ (reference sequence). There are 13 residues in the CDR3. CDR3 protein: CASSLSLNYGYTF. The CDR3 DNA follows: TGTGCCAGCAGCTTAAGCCTTAACTATGGCTACACCTTC.

The V and J genes are TRBV6-4 and TRBJ1-2, with 7 bases fitting TRBD1. Per germline, CDR1 MRHNA and CDR2 SNTAGT. The CDR3 extends over 13 amino acids. V gave up 5 bases and J gave up 6 bases; unmatched junction bases: 6. Here the CDR3 reads CASSPDRVHGYTF. The DNA for the CDR3 is TGTGCCAGCAGTCCCGACAGGGTGCATGGCTACACCTTC.

The CDR3 nucleotides are TGTGCCAGCTCACCGGAAACAGGGGTATTCGGAACCTACGAGCAGTACTTC. This codes for CASSPETGVFGTYEQYF. The J gene is TRBJ2-7, the V gene TRBV18, with 7 bases matching TRBD1. CDR3 length equals 17 residues. J gave up 2 bases and V 3 bases, and 13 bases lay outside the gene matches. Germline-derived CDR1 and CDR2 are KGHSH and LQKENI.

The chain couples TRBV10-2 to TRBJ1-1, with 7 bases identical to TRBD1. Germline V gives CDR1 WSHSY, CDR2 SAAADI. V lost 0 bases, J lost 11 bases, and 6 bases stayed unmatched. This CDR3 comprises 13 residues. The CDR3 here is CASSESSGGRAFF. CDR3 nucleotides: TGCGCCAGCAGTGAGTCATCAGGGGGAAGGGCTTTCTTT.